These T cell receptor beta chains were read from a single sample in a study of radiotherapy plus CTLA-4 blockade in lung cancer. TCRdb keeps only in-frame clones here, not all; method: immunoSEQ multiplex PCR. The table has tens of thousands of clones, around 86% seen once; the top ten hold more than 12%. This sample comprised peripheral blood, obtained from a patient treated with radiotherapy plus ipilimumab. The receptors stem from a human donor with non-small cell lung cancer that progressed on radiotherapy plus ipilimumab. CDR3s include the opening cysteine and the closing phenylalanine or tryptophan.

V gene	J gene	CDR3 protein
TRBV2	TRBJ1-1	CATTMNTEAFF
TRBV27	TRBJ1-2	CASSLGQGRYGYTF
TRBV6-5	-	CASSDRGGDYEQYF
TRBV5-1	TRBJ1-2	CASSVSLPSGGYTF
TRBV7-9	TRBJ2-7	CASSLDPYEQYF
TRBV9	TRBJ1-1	CASSADRLNTEAFF
TRBV2	TRBJ1-6	CASSTTAEDNSPLHF
TRBV20-1	TRBJ1-2	CSATDGGGYTF
TRBV5-4	TRBJ1-4	CASSLGGQGREKLFF
TRBV27	TRBJ2-7	CASRSLPGQHFYEQYF
TRBV2	TRBJ2-7	CASSAVGREQYF
TRBV29-1	TRBJ2-7	CSVNPGLGYEQYF
TRBV9	TRBJ2-3	CASSATFERGGTDTQYF
TRBV28	TRBJ1-2	CASRGEDRPEGYYGYTF
TRBV5-4	TRBJ2-2	CASSATSGTIGELFF
TRBV6-1	TRBJ2-7	CASSEAGPPQWEQYF
TRBV18	TRBJ2-7	CASSPQQGLYEQYF
TRBV6-1	TRBJ2-7	CASSGLGTGVLYEQYF
TRBV10-3	TRBJ1-1	CAISEGKLAEAFF
TRBV6-1	TRBJ1-1	CASSRLDRLSTEAFF
TRBV5-8	TRBJ2-7	CASTLYEQYF